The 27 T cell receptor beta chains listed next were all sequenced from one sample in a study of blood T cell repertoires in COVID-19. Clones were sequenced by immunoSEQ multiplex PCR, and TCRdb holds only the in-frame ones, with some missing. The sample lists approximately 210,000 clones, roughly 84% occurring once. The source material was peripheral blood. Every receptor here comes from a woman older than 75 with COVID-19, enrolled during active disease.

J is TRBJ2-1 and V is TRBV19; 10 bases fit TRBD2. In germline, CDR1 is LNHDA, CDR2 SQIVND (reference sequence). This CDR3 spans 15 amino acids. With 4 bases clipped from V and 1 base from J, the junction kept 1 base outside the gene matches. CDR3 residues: CASSKRGGSYNEQFF. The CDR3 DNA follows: TGTGCCAGTAGTAAGCGGGGGGGGTCCTACAATGAGCAGTTCTTC.

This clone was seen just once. The CDR3 reads CASSLGGSRAYEQYV. The DNA for the CDR3 is TGTGCCAGCAGTCTAGGGGGCTCTAGGGCCTACGAGCAGTACGTC. This chain uses TRBV28 with TRBJ2-7; 7 positions match TRBD1. J lost 2 bases, V lost 5 bases, and 9 bases had no gene match. The germline V gene encodes CDR1 MDHEN and CDR2 SYDVKM. The CDR3 totals 15 residues.

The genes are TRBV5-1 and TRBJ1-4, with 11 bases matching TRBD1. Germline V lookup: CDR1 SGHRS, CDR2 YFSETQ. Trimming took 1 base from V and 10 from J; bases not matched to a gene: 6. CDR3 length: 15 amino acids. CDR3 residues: CASSLSGQGEGKLFF. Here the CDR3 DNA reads TGCGCCAGCAGCTTGTCGGGACAGGGGGAAGGAAAACTGTTTTTT.

This chain's CDR3 is CASSFDREATSTDTQYF. CDR3 coding DNA: TGTGCCAGCAGCTTTGACAGGGAAGCGACTAGCACAGATACGCAGTATTTT. V is TRBV7-9 and J is TRBJ2-3; 7 positions agree with TRBD1. The CDR3 totals 17 residues. Germline loops: CDR1 SEHNR, CDR2 FQNEAQ (reference sequence). V lost 3 bases and J lost 0; bases outside the gene matches: 9.

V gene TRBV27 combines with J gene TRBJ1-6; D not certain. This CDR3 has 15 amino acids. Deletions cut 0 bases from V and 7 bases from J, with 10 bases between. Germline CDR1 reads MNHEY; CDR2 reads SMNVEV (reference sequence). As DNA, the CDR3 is TGTGCCAGCAGTTTATCTCCCTCGGTCAATTCACCCCTCCACTTT. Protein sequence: CASSLSPSVNSPLHF.

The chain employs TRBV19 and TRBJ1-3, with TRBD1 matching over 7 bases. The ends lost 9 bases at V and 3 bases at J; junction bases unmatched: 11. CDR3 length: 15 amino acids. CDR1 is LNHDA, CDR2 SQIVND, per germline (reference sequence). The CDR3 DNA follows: TGTGCCAGCCGACAGGGAGAGTGGGATGGAAACACCATATATTTT. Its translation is CASRQGEWDGNTIYF.

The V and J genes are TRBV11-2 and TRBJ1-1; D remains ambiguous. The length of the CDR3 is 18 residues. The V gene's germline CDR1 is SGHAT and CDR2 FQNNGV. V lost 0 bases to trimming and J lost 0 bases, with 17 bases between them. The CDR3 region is CASSLDRGRFRVNTEAFF. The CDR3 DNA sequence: TGTGCCAGCAGCTTAGATCGTGGGAGGTTCCGCGTGAACACTGAAGCTTTCTTT.

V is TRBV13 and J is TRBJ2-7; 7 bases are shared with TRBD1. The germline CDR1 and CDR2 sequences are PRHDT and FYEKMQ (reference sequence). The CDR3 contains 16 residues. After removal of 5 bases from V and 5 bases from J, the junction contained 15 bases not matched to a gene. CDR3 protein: CASSRTLDGTEDEQYV. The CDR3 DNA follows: TGTGCCAGCAGCCGAACCCTCGACGGGACAGAAGACGAGCAGTACGTC.

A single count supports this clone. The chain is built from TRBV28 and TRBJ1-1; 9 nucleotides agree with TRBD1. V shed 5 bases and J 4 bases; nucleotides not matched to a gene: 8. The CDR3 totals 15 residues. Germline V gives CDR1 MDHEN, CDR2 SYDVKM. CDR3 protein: CASSPPGQGFTEAFF. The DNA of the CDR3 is TGTGCCAGCAGTCCTCCGGGACAGGGTTTCACTGAAGCTTTCTTT. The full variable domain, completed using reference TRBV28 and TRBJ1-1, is DVKVTQSSRYLVKRTGEKVFLECVQDMDHENMFWYRQDPGLGLRLIYFSYDVKMKEKGDIPEGYSVSREKKERFSLILESASTNQTSMYLCASSPPGQGFTEAFFGQGTRLTVV.

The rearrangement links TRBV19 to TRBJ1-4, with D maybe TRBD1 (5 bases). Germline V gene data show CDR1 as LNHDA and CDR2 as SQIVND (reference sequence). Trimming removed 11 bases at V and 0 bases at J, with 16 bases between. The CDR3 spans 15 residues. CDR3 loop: CAASRGEPTNEKLFF. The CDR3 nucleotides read TGTGCCGCAAGTCGGGGGGAGCCAACTAATGAAAAACTGTTTTTT.

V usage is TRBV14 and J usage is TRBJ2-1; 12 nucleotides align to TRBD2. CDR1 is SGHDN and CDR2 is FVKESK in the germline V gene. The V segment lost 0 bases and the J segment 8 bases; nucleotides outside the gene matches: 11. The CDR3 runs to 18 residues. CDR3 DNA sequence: TGTGCCAGCAGCCAAGATAGGTCTAGCGGGGGGGCAAGGCATGAGCAGTTCTTC. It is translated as CASSQDRSSGGARHEQFF. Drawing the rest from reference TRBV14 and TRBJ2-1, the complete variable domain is EAGVTQFPSHSVIEKGQTVTLRCDPISGHDNLYWYRRVMGKEIKFLLHFVKESKQDESGMPNNRFLAERTGGTYSTLKVQPAELEDSGVYFCASSQDRSSGGARHEQFFGPGTRLTVL.

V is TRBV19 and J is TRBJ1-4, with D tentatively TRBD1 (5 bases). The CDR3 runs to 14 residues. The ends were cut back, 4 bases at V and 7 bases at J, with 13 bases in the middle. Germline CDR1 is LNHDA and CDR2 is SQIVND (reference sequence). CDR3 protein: CASSTGGLGEKLFF. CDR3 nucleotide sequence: TGTGCCAGTAGTACGGGGGGTTTAGGTGAAAAACTGTTTTTT.

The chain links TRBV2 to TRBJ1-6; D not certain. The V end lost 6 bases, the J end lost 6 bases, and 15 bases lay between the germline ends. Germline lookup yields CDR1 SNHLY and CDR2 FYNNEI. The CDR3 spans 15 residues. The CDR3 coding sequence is TGTGCCAGCAGGTTTGAAAGCTCGTCTAATTCACCCCTCCACTTT. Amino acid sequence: CASRFESSSNSPLHF.

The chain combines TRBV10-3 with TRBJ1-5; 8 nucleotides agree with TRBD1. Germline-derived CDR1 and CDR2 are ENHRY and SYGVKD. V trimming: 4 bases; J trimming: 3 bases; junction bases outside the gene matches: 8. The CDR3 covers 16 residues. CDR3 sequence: CAISGSGGVYNQPQHF. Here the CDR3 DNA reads TGTGCCATCAGTGGTTCAGGGGGCGTCTACAATCAGCCCCAGCATTTT.

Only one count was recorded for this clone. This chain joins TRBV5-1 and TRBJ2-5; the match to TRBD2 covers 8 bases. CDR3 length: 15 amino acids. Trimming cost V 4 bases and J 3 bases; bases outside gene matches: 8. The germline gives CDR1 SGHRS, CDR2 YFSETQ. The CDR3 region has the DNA TGCGCCAGCAGCGCTCCCGGACTAGCCGAAGAGACCCAGTACTTC. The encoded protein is CASSAPGLAEETQYF.

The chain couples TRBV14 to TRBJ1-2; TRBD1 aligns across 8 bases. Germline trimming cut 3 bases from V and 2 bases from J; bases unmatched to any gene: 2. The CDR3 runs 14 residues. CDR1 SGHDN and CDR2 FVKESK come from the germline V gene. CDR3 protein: CASSQRDRNYGYTF. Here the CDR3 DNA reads TGTGCCAGCAGCCAGCGGGACAGGAACTATGGCTACACCTTC. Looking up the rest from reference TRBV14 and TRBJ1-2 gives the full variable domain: EAGVTQFPSHSVIEKGQTVTLRCDPISGHDNLYWYRRVMGKEIKFLLHFVKESKQDESGMPNNRFLAERTGGTYSTLKVQPAELEDSGVYFCASSQRDRNYGYTFGSGTRLTVV.

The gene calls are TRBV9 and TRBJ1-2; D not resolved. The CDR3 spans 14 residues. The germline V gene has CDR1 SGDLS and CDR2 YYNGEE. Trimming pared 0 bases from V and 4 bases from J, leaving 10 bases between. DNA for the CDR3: TGTGCCAGCAGCGTAGACTTACAGAGCTATGGCTACACCTTC. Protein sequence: CASSVDLQSYGYTF.

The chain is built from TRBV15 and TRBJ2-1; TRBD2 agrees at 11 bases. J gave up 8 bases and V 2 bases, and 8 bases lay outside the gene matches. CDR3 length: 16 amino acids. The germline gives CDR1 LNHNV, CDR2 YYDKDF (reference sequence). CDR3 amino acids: CATSRPTSGGYDEQFF. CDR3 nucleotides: TGTGCCACCAGCAGACCCACTAGCGGGGGATACGATGAGCAGTTCTTC.

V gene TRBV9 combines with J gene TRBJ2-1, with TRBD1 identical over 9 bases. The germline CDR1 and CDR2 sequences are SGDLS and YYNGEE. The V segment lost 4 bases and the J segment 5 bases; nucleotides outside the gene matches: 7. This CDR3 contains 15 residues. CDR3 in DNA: TGTGCCAGCAGCTCCGGGACAGGGTCCCACAATGAGCAGTTCTTC. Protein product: CASSSGTGSHNEQFF.

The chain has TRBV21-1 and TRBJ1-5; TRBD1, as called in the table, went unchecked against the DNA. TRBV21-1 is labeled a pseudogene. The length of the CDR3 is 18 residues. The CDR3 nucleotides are TGTGCCAGCAGCAAAGATGTAAAGGACATGATCGGCAATCAGCCCCAGCATTTT. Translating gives CASSKDVKDMIGNQPQHF.

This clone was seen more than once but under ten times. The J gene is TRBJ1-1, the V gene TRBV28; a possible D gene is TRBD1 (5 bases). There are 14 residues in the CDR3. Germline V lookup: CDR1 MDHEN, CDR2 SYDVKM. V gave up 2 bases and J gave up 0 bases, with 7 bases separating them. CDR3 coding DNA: TGTGCCAGCAGTTTAACAGGCGTGAACACTGAAGCTTTCTTT. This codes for CASSLTGVNTEAFF. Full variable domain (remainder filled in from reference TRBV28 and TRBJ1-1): DVKVTQSSRYLVKRTGEKVFLECVQDMDHENMFWYRQDPGLGLRLIYFSYDVKMKEKGDIPEGYSVSREKKERFSLILESASTNQTSMYLCASSLTGVNTEAFFGQGTRLTVV.

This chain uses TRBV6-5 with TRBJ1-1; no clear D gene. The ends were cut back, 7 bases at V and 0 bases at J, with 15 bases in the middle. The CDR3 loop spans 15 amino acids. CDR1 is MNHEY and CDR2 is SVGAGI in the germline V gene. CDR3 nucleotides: TGTGCCAGCAACTTAATATCTGGTCTGAACACTGAAGCTTTCTTT. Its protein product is CASNLISGLNTEAFF.

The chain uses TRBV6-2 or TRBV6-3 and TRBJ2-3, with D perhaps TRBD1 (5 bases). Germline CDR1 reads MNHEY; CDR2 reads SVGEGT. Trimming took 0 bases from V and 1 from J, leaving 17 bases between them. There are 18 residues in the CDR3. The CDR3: CASSYSGQGSLGTDTQYF. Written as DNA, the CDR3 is TGTGCCAGCAGTTACTCAGGGCAGGGTTCGCTTGGCACAGATACGCAGTATTTT.

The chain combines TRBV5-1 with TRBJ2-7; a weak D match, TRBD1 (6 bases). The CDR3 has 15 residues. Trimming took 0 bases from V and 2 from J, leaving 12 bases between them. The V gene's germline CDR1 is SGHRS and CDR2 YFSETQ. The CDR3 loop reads CASSLGDRPTYEQYF. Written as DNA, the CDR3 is TGCGCCAGCAGCTTGGGAGACAGGCCCACCTACGAGCAGTACTTC.

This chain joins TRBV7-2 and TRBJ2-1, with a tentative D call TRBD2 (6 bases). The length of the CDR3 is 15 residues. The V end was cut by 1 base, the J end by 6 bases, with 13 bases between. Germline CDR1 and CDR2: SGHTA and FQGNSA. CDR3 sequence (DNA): TGTGCCAGCAGCTTAGTAGGGTTTAGCGGCAATGAGCAGTTCTTC. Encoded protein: CASSLVGFSGNEQFF.

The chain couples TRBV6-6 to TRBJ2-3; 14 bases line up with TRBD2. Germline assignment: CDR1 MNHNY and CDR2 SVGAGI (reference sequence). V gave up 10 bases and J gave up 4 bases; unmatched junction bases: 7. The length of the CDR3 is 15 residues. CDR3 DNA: TGTGCCACCCTTGGACTAGCGGGGGGCTCAGATACGCAGTATTTT. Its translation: CATLGLAGGSDTQYF.

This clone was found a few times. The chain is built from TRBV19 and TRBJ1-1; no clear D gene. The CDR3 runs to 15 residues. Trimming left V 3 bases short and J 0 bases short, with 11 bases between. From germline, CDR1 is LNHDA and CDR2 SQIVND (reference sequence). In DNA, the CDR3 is TGTGCCAGTAGTATCGGGGTAGGGCTGAACACTGAAGCTTTCTTT. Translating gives CASSIGVGLNTEAFF. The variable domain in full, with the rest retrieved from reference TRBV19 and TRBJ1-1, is DGGITQSPKYLFRKEGQNVTLSCEQNLNHDAMYWYRQDPGQGLRLIYYSQIVNDFQKGDIAEGYSVSREKKESFPLTVTSAQKNPTAFYLCASSIGVGLNTEAFFGQGTRLTVV.